This T cell receptor beta chain comes out of a study of blood T cell repertoires in COVID-19 (dated by TCRdb to the early 2020s). Notes on the research overall: Samples covering the acute and convalescent phases of COVID-19 were provided by collaborators in the United States, Italy and Spain. The prospective study material was composed of cDNA or gDNA derived from T cells, B-cell-depleted T cells, or PBMCs. Deeply sampled blood TCRbeta repertoires from subjects exposed to, actively infected with, or recovered from COVID-19 were included in the dataset. The repertoires were made available in a free public database intended to serve as a resource for research on the immune response to SARS-CoV-2. Samples came from the ongoing ImmuneRACE study (first 160 participants) plus 1,254 subjects from 6 global collaborators. Nearly every sample came with metadata listing a de-identified subject ID, COVID-19 status, age in years and sex. Where available, HLA class I and class II types were obtained from metadata supplied by the sample provider rather than from assay-based typing. What the work shows at the level of the full study, not this receptor alone: How much clinical and demographic metadata was included differed by source and by participant, and the metadata was provided uncurated.

TCRbeta CDR3 regions were amplified from genomic DNA by means of the immunoSEQ Assay, a bias-controlled multiplex PCR. The paper's processing steps were these. The number of nucleated cells in each sample was estimated by amplification of reference gene primers within the assay. To quantify the absolute abundance of each unique TCRbeta CDR3 rearrangement, sequence reads were collapsed and filtered. For each sample, productive Simpson clonality was calculated by taking the square root of Simpson's diversity index across productive rearrangements. This is the immuneACCESS table as TCRdb keeps it, with only in-frame sequences that have V and J called. A part of the clones is gone; compared with another copy, unresolved V genes explain less than half, and the rest is unexplained. V and J calls and clone size are copied from that table; D and trimming were computed from the DNA. The sample records 130,000 or so clones, under 85% of which are singletons. The top ten clones comprise about 1.6% of the sample.

The CDR3, from cysteine to phenylalanine, totals 12 residues. Of the read, only the CDR3 DNA is kept; its 36 bases are in frame from base 1. The junction shows trimming of 6 bases on V and 11 bases on J, plus 16 bases between the germline ends. Per the germline V gene (reference sequence), LNHDA is the CDR1 and SQIVND is the CDR2. Details on this clone: The target of this receptor is not known. No clone much larger than this one lies a single base away; base qualities are absent.

Collaborating institutions collected whole blood in K2EDTA tubes following their own protocols. For TCRbeta analysis, collaborators shipped samples in one of three forms: frozen whole blood, isolated PBMCs, or DNA extracted from either of those sample types. The sequenced material came from peripheral blood. The rearrangement combines TRBV19 with TRBJ1-1; the best D guess is TRBD1, with 6 bases matching. This sequence was found in a human donor in a cohort sampled during active COVID-19. CDR3 protein: CASSATGYAAFF. The nucleotides are TGTGCCAGTAGCGCAACAGGGTACGCGGCTTTCTTT. Reference TRBV19 and TRBJ1-1 genes cover what lies past the CDR3, so the full variable domain is DGGITQSPKYLFRKEGQNVTLSCEQNLNHDAMYWYRQDPGQGLRLIYYSQIVNDFQKGDIAEGYSVSREKKESFPLTVTSAQKNPTAFYLCASSATGYAAFFGQGTRLTVV.